The entry below gives a single T cell receptor (beta chain) sequence along with its context. This clone appeared a single time. Its antigen remains undetermined. No quality values exist for individual bases; no much larger clone is one base distant. TCRbeta CDR3 regions were amplified from genomic DNA by means of the immunoSEQ Assay, a bias-controlled multiplex PCR. Per the original workflow: The number of nucleated cells in each sample was estimated by amplification of reference gene primers within the assay. To quantify the absolute abundance of each unique TCRbeta CDR3 rearrangement, sequence reads were collapsed and filtered. Productive Simpson clonality was computed per sample as the square root of Simpson's diversity index over productive rearrangements. Held by TCRdb, this immuneACCESS table contains in-frame sequences only and omits some clones. Under half of the omission traces to an unresolved V gene where checked; the cause of the rest is unknown. The DNA was the basis for D and trimming; V, J and clone size are from that table. The sample table records a few hundred thousand clones; roughly 81% of these occur just once. Over 2.5% of the sample is in the top ten clones.

Samples from volunteer blood donors who had recovered from COVID-19 were contributed by a second Seattle source. Collaborating institutions collected whole blood in K2EDTA tubes following their own protocols. For TCRbeta analysis, collaborator samples were shipped as frozen whole blood, as isolated PBMCs, or as DNA extracted from either sample type. This specimen comes from a study of blood T cell repertoires in COVID-19 (dated by TCRdb to about 2020). With regard to the full study: The collaborator samples originated in the United States, Italy and Spain and spanned the acute and convalescent phases of COVID-19. The material from the prospective study consisted of cDNA or gDNA derived from T cells, B-cell-depleted T cells, or PBMCs. Deeply sampled blood TCRbeta repertoires from subjects exposed to, actively infected with, or recovered from COVID-19 were included in the dataset. The repertoires were released in a freely available public database meant as a resource for research on the immune response to SARS-CoV-2. Samples came from the ongoing ImmuneRACE study (first 160 participants) plus 1,254 subjects from 6 global collaborators. Nearly every sample came with metadata listing a de-identified subject ID, COVID-19 status, age in years and sex. Where HLA class I and class II types were available, the types were taken from metadata supplied by the sample provider, not from assay-based typing.

Germline trimming amounts to 6 bases on V and 3 bases on J, with 11 as the count of junction bases outside the gene matches. The CDR3 holds 15 amino acids from the cysteine to the phenylalanine. Kept here is only the CDR3 DNA, which spans 45 bases and is read in frame from base 1. Reading the germline V gene (reference sequence) gives CDR1 WNHNN and CDR2 SYGVQD. Results and caveats for the whole study, not just this receptor: The amount of clinical and demographic metadata varied by source and participant and was provided uncurated.

The receptor was isolated from a middle-aged man who had recovered from COVID-19. Recombination linked TRBV10-1 to TRBJ2-7; 7 junctional bases match TRBD1. The specimen was peripheral blood. The CDR3 region has the sequence CASRMTGRYLYEQYF. The DNA sequence is given as TGCGCCAGCAGGATGACAGGGAGATATCTCTACGAGCAGTACTTC.